The 3 T cell receptor beta chains below come from one sample, sequenced in a study of OX40 agonist ivuxolimab in advanced cancers. The repertoire was sequenced with immunoSEQ multiplex PCR; TCRdb's copy has only in-frame clones and lacks some. The sample holds over 15,000 clones, about 92% seen once. The starting material was CD4+ or CD8+ T cells sorted from blood, obtained in a trial of the OX40 agonist ivuxolimab. The source is an adult with an advanced solid tumor such as melanoma, head and neck, liver or kidney cancer.

Here the CDR3 reads CASSPYLRNNEQFF. CDR3 nucleotides: TGTGCCAGCAGCCCCTACTTGCGTAACAATGAGCAGTTCTTC. The V gene is TRBV9, the J gene TRBJ2-1; D not resolved. This CDR3 is built from 14 residues. Germline assignment: CDR1 SGDLS and CDR2 YYNGEE. V lost 4 bases to trimming and J lost 5 bases, with 13 bases between them.

J is TRBJ2-1 and V is TRBV7-8, with 8 positions matching TRBD2. Unmatched junction bases numbered 5, after V lost 6 bases and J lost 4 bases. Germline V gene lookup returns CDR1 SGHVS and CDR2 FQNEAQ. The CDR3 is made up of 14 amino acids. In DNA form, the CDR3 reads TGTGCCAGCAGTGACCAGCGGGGGTACAATGAGCAGTTCTTC. Encoded protein: CASSDQRGYNEQFF.

The chain couples TRBV7-8 to TRBJ2-7, with D perhaps matching TRBD1 or TRBD2 (5 bases each). V was trimmed by 3 bases and J by 1 base, leaving 13 bases between them. Germline V gene data show CDR1 as SGHVS and CDR2 as FQNEAQ. The CDR3 is 15 residues long. Here the CDR3 reads CASSFGRDVSYEQYF. The CDR3, as DNA: TGTGCCAGCAGCTTCGGCCGGGACGTTTCCTACGAGCAGTACTTC.